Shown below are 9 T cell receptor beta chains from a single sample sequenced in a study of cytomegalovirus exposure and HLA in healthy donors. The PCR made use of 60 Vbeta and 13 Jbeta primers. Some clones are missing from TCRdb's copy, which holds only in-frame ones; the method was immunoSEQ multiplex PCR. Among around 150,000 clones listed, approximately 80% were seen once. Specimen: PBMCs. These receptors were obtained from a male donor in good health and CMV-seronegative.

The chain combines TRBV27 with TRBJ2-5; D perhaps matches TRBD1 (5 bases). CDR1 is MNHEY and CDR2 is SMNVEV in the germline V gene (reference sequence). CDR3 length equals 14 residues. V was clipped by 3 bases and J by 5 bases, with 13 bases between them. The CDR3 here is CASSFSGAHETQYF. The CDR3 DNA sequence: TGTGCCAGCAGTTTCTCTGGGGCGCATGAGACCCAGTACTTC.

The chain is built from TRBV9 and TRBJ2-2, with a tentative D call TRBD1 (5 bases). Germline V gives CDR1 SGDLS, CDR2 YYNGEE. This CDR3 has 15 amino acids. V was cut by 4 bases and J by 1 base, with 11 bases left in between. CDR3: CASSPLTVNTGELFF. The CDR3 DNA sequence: TGTGCCAGCAGCCCCCTGACAGTGAACACCGGGGAGCTGTTTTTT.

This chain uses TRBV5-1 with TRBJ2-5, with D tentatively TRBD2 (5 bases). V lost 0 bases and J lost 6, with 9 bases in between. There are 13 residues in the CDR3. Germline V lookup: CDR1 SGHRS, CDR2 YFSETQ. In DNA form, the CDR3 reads TGCGCCAGCAGCTTGGCGCCCGGGAAGACCCAGTACTTC. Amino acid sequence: CASSLAPGKTQYF.

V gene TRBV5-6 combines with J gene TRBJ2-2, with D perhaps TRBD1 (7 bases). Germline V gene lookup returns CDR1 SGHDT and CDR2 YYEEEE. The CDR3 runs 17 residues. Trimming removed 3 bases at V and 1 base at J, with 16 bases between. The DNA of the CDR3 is TGTGCCAGCAGCTCACCCCCAGGGGGGATGAACACCGGGGAGCTGTTTTTT. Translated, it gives CASSSPPGGMNTGELFF.

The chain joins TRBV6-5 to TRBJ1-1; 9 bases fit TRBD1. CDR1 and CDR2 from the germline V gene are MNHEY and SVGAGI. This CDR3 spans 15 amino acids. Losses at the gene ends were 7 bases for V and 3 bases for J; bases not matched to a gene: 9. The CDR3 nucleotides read TGTGCCAGCACCCGAAACAGGGGGCTGGACACTGAAGCTTTCTTT. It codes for CASTRNRGLDTEAFF.

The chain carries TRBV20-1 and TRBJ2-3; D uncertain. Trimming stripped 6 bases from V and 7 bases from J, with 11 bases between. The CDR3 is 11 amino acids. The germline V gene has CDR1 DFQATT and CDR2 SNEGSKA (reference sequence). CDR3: CSALLSHTQYF. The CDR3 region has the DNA TGCAGTGCCCTTTTGAGTCATACGCAGTATTTT.

The CDR3 DNA is TGTGCCAGTAGTATTTTGGCTAGCGGGGGAATCTACAATGAGCAGTTCTTC. This codes for CASSILASGGIYNEQFF. The V call is TRBV19, the J call TRBJ2-1, with TRBD2 identical over 10 bases. CDR3 length equals 17 residues. Germline lookup yields CDR1 LNHDA and CDR2 SQIVND (reference sequence). V lost 3 bases to trimming and J lost 3 bases; unmatched junction nucleotides: 8.

As DNA, the CDR3 is TGTGCCAGCGGCCAGATTAGCGGGGGGGCGCAGTATTTT. Translation gives CASGQISGGAQYF. This sequence joins TRBV7-6 and TRBJ2-3, with 11 bases that match TRBD2. CDR3 length equals 13 residues. In germline, CDR1 is SGHVS, CDR2 FNYEAQ. V dropped 8 bases and J dropped 10; count of bases not matched to a gene: 8. Complete variable domain (other parts from reference TRBV7-6 and TRBJ2-3): GAGVSQSPRYKVTKRGQDVALRCDPISGHVSLYWYRQALGQGPEFLTYFNYEAQQDKSGLPNDRFSAERPEGSISTLTIQRTEQRDSAMYRCASGQISGGAQYFGPGTRLTVL.

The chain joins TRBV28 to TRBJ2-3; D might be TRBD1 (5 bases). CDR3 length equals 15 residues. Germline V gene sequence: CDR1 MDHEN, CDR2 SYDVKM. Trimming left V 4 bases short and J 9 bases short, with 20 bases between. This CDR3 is CASSSLTVGARTQYF. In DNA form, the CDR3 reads TGTGCCAGCAGTTCCCTGACAGTTGGGGCCAGAACGCAGTATTTT.